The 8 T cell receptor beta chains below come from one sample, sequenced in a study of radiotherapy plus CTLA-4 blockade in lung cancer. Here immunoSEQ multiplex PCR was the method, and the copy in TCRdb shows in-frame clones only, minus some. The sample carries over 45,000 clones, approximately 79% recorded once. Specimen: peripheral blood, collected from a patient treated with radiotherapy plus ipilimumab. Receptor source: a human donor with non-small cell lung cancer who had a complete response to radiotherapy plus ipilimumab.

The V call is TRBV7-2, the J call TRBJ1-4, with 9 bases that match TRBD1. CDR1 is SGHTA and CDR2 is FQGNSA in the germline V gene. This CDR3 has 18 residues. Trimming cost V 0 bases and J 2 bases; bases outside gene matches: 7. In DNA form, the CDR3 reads TGTGCCAGCAGCTTAGCGTCTTACAGGGGGCGGACTAATGAAAAACTGTTTTTT. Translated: CASSLASYRGRTNEKLFF.

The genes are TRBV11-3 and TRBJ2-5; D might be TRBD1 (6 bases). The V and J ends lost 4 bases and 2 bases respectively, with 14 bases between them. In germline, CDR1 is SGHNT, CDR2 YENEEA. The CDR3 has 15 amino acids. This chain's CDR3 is CASSSSLQGQETQYF. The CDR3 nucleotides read TGTGCCAGCAGCTCAAGTTTACAGGGTCAAGAGACCCAGTACTTC. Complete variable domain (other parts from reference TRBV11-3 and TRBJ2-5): EAGVVQSPRYKIIEKKQPVAFWCNPISGHNTLYWYLQNLGQGPELLIRYENEEAVDDSQLPKDRFSAERLKGVDSTLKIQPAELGDSAVYLCASSSSLQGQETQYFGPGTRLLVL.

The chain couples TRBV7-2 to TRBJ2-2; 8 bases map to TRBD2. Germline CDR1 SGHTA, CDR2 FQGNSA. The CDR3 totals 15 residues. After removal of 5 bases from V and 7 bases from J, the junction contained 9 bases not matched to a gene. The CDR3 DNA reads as TGTGCCAGCAGCCCCGGGACTAGTCGTGGCGGGGAGCTGTTTTTT. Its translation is CASSPGTSRGGELFF. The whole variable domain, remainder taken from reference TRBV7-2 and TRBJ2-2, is GAGVSQSPSNKVTEKGKDVELRCDPISGHTALYWYRQSLGQGLEFLIYFQGNSAPDKSGLPSDRFSAERTGGSVSTLTIQRTQQEDSAVYLCASSPGTSRGGELFFGEGSRLTVL.

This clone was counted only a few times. This chain's CDR3 is CASSLAGQGAGEAFF. The CDR3 DNA follows: TGTGCCAGCAGCTTAGCCGGACAGGGGGCGGGTGAAGCTTTCTTT. V and J are TRBV7-2 and TRBJ1-1, with 11 bases matching TRBD1. The CDR3 has 15 residues. Losses at the gene ends were 0 bases for V and 7 bases for J; bases not matched to a gene: 4. CDR1 is SGHTA, CDR2 FQGNSA, per germline.

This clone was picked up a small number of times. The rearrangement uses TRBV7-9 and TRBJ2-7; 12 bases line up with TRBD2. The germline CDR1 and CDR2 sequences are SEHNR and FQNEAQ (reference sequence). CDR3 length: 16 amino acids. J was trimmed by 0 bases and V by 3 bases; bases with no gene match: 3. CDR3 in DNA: TGTGCCAGCAGCTTGACTAGCGGGAGCACCTCCTACGAGCAGTACGTC. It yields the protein CASSLTSGSTSYEQYV.

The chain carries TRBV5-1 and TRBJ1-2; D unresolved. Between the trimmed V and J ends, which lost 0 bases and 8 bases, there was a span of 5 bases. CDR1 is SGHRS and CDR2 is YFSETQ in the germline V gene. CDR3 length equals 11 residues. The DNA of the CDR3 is TGCGCCAGCAGCTTGGATTCAGGCTACACCTTC. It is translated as CASSLDSGYTF.

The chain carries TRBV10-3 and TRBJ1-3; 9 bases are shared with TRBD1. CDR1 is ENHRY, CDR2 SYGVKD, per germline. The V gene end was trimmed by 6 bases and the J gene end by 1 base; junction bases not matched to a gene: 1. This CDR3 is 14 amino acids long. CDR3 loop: CAIRGTGSGNTIYF. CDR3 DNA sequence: TGTGCCATCAGAGGGACAGGGTCTGGAAACACCATATATTTT.

CDR3 in amino acids: CAWSVGSNNNEQFF. CDR3 coding DNA: TGTGCCTGGAGTGTGGGCAGCAATAACAATGAGCAGTTCTTC. The chain uses TRBV30 and TRBJ2-1, with D hard to call. The CDR3 is made up of 14 amino acids. The germline CDR1 and CDR2 sequences are GTSNPN and SVGIG (reference sequence). V lost 0 bases, J lost 5 bases, and 11 bases lay in between.